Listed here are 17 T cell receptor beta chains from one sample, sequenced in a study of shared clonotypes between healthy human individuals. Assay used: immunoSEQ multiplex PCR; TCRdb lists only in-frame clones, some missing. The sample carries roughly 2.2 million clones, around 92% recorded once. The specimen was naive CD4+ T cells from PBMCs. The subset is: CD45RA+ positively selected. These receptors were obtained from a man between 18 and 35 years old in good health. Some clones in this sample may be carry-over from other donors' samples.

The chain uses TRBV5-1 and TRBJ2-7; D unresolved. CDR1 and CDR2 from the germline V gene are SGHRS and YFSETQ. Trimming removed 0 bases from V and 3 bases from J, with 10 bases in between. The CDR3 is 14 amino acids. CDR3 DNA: TGCGCCAGCAGCTTGGGGGTTGGGGACTACGAGCAGTACTTC. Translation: CASSLGVGDYEQYF.

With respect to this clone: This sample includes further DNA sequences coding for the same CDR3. Here the CDR3 reads CASSSEADTQYF. The CDR3 coding sequence is TGTGCCAGCAGCTCAGAAGCGGATACGCAGTATTTT. The V gene is TRBV7-9, the J gene TRBJ2-3; D is ambiguous. The CDR3 sequence is 12 residues long. CDR1 and CDR2 (germline): SEHNR, FQNEAQ (reference sequence). The V gene lost 4 bases and the J gene lost 6 bases, with 8 bases spanning the gap. Using reference TRBV7-9 and TRBJ2-3 for the parts outside the CDR3, the full variable domain is DTGVSQNPRHKITKRGQNVTFRCDPISEHNRLYWYRQTLGQGPEFLTYFQNEAQLEKSRLLSDRFSAERPKGSFSTLEIQRTEQGDSAMYLCASSSEADTQYFGPGTRLTVL.

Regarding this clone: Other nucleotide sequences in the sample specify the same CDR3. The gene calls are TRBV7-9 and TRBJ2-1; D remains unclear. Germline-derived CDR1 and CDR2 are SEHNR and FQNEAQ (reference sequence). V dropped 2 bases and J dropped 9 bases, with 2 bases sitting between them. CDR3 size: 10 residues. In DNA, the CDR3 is TGTGCCAGCAGCTTAAGTGAGCAGTTCTTC. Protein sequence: CASSLSEQFF.

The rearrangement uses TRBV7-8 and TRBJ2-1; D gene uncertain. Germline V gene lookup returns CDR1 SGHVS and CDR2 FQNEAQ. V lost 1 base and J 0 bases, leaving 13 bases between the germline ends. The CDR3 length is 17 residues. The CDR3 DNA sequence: TGTGCCAGCAGCTTAGGTGGTAGAACGAGCTCCTACAATGAGCAGTTCTTC. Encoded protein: CASSLGGRTSSYNEQFF.

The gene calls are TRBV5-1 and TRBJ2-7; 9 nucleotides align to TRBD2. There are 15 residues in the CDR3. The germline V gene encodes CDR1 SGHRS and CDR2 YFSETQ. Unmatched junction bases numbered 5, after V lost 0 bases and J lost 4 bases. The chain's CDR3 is CASSLVGSGRYEQYF. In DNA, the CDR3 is TGCGCCAGCAGCTTGGTGGGTAGCGGGAGATACGAGCAGTACTTC.

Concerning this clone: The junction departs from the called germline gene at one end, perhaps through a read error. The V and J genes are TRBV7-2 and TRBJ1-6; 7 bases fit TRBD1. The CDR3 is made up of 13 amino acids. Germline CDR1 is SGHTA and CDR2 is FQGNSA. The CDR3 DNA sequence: TGTGCCAGCAGCTTAGATCGTGGCGACAGGGTCAACTTT. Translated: CASSLDRGDRVNF.

CDR3 DNA: TGTGCCAGCAGTGTGATCCACGAGCAGTACTTC. As protein: CASSVIHEQYF. The chain employs TRBV2 and TRBJ2-7; no clear D gene. From germline, CDR1 is SNHLY and CDR2 FYNNEI. The length of the CDR3 is 11 residues. Trimming took off 4 bases at V and 5 bases at J, with 6 bases between the two ends.

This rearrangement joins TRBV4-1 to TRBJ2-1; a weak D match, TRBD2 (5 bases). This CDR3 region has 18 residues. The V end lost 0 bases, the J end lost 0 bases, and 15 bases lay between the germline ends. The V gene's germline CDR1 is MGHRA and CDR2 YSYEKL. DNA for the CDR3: TGCGCCAGCAGCCAAGATCACCTAGCCCTAAGCTCCTACAATGAGCAGTTCTTC. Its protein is CASSQDHLALSSYNEQFF.

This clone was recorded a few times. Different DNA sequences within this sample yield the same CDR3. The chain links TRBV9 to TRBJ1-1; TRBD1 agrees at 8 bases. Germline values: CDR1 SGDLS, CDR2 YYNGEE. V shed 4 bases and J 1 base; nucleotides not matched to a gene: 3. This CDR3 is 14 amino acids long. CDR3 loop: CASSSTGGNTEAFF. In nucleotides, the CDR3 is TGTGCCAGCAGCTCTACAGGGGGGAACACTGAAGCTTTCTTT. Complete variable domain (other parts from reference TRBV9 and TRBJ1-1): DSGVTQTPKHLITATGQRVTLRCSPRSGDLSVYWYQQSLDQGLQFLIQYYNGEERAKGNILERFSAQQFPDLHSELNLSSLELGDSALYFCASSSTGGNTEAFFGQGTRLTVV.

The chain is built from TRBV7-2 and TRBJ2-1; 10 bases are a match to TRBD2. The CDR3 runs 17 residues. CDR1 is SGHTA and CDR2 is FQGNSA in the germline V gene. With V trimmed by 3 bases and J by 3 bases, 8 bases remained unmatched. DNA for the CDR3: TGTGCCAGCAGCTTTTCCACTAGCGGGACTTACTACAATGAGCAGTTCTTC. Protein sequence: CASSFSTSGTYYNEQFF.

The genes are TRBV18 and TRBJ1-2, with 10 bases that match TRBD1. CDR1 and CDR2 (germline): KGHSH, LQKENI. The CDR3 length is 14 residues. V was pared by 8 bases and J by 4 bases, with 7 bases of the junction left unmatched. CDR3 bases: TGTGCCAGCGGTCCGGGACAGGGGTTCTATGGCTACACCTTC. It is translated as CASGPGQGFYGYTF.

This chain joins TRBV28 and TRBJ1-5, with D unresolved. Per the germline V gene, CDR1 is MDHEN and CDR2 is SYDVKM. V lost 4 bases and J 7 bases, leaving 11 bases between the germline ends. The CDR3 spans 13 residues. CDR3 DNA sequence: TGTGCCAGCAGTTACCAACGCTTGCAGCCCCAGCATTTT. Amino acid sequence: CASSYQRLQPQHF.

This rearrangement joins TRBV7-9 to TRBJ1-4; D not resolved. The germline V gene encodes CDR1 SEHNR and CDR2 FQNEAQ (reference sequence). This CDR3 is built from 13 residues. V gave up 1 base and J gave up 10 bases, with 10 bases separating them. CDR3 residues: CASSLDGVGKLFF. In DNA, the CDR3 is TGTGCCAGCAGCTTAGACGGGGTGGGAAAACTGTTTTTT. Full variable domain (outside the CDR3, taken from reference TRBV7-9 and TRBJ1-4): DTGVSQNPRHKITKRGQNVTFRCDPISEHNRLYWYRQTLGQGPEFLTYFQNEAQLEKSRLLSDRFSAERPKGSFSTLEIQRTEQGDSAMYLCASSLDGVGKLFFGSGTQLSVL.

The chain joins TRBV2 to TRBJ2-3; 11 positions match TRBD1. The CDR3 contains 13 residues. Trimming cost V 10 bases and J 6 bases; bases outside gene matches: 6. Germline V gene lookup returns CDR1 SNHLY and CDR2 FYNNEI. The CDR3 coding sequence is TGTGCCACGGGACAGGGGGTTTCGGATACGCAGTATTTT. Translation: CATGQGVSDTQYF.

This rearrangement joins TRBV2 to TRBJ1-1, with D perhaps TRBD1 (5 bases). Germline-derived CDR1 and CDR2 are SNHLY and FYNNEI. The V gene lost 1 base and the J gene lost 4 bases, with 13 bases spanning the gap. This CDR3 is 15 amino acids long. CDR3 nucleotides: TGTGCCAGCAGTGAAGAGGAGGGGAAAGGCACTGAAGCTTTCTTT. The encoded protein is CASSEEEGKGTEAFF.

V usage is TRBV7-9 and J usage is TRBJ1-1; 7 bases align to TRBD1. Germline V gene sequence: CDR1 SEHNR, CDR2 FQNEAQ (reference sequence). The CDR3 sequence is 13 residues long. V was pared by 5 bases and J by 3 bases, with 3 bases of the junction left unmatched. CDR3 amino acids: CASSKGTDTEAFF. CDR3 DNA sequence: TGTGCCAGCAGCAAAGGGACAGACACTGAAGCTTTCTTT.

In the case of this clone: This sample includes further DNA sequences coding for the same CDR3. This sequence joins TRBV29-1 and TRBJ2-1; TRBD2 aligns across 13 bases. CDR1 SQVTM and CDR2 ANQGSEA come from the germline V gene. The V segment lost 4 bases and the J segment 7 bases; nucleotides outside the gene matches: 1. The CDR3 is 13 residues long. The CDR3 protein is CSVGLAGGNEQFF. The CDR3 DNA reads TGCAGCGTTGGACTAGCGGGAGGAAATGAGCAGTTCTTC.